These T cell receptor beta chains were read from a single sample in a study of technical replicates of blood from a handful of donors. Assay: immunoSEQ multiplex PCR; the TCRdb copy retains only in-frame clones and omits some. This sample yields tens of thousands of clones, of which 95% are seen a single time; approximately 0.26% belongs to the top ten. The specimen sequenced was T cells isolated from PBMCs. These receptors originate from a human donor in good health. The CDR3 runs from the conserved cysteine through the conserved F or W. A D gene is named only where the DNA matches it firmly. Size tells how often a clone was seen (once, few, many) or the class of an expanded clone, and some rows leave it out.

d_call,clone_size,j_call,v_call,cdr3_nt,cdr3_aa
TRBD2,NA,TRBJ2-7,TRBV28,TGTGCCAGCCGACTAGCGGGAGGTATATACGTTCGATACGAGCAGTACTTC,CASRLAGGIYVRYEQYF
NA,NA,TRBJ1-2,TRBV27,TGTGCCAGCAGACCCTCCTGGACAGCCCTCGGCTACACCTTC,CASRPSWTALGYTF
NA,once,TRBJ1-1,TRBV23-1,TGCGCCAGCAGTCAATTGTACACAAAACGGGACACGCGGGCGGAAAAAGCTTTCTTT,CASSQLYTKRDTRAEKAFF
NA,NA,TRBJ1-1,TRBV30,TGTGCCTGGAGTGTACCGGGATTGAACACTGAAGCTTTCTTT,CAWSVPGLNTEAFF
TRBD1,NA,TRBJ1-2,TRBV6-5,TGTGCCACAAAGGACAGGGATGTCTATGGCTACACCTTC,CATKDRDVYGYTF
NA,once,TRBJ1-2,TRBV5-1,TGCGCCAGCAGCTTGGCGGAGAGCTATGGCTACACCTTC,CASSLAESYGYTF
TRBD1,NA,TRBJ1-1,TRBV7-2,TGTGCCAGCAGCCCAGGGACAGGGAGCGGAGCTTTCTTT,CASSPGTGSGAFF
NA,NA,TRBJ2-5,TRBV5-4,TGTGCCAGCAGCCCCGCACAACTTGCGGGGCCTCAAGAGACCCAGTACTTC,CASSPAQLAGPQETQYF
TRBD2,NA,TRBJ2-2,TRBV7-8,TGTGCCAGCAGCTTACCTAGCGGGGGGACGAACACCGGGGAGCTGTTTTTT,CASSLPSGGTNTGELFF
NA,NA,TRBJ2-2,TRBV2,TGTGCCAGCACCCTGGAGACGGGGAACACCGGGGAGCTGTTTTTT,CASTLETGNTGELFF
NA,NA,TRBJ2-3,TRBV7-6,TGTGCCAGCAGCTTACTTATTAACAGCGGTGGGGATACGCAGTATTTT,CASSLLINSGGDTQYF
NA,NA,TRBJ2-7,TRBV28,TGTGCCAGCAGTTTTCAATACGAGCAGTACTTC,CASSFQYEQYF
TRBD1,NA,TRBJ1-1,TRBV6-5,TGTGCCAGCAGTTACTCCCAGGGGGCGGGCACTGAAGCTTTCTTT,CASSYSQGAGTEAFF
NA,NA,TRBJ2-7,TRBV5-4,TGTGCCAGCAGCGTGGGATTAGGGGCGAGGAACGAGCAGTACTTC,CASSVGLGARNEQYF
NA,once,TRBJ1-2,TRBV7-6,TGTGCCAGCAGCTTAGAGGCGGGGATAAAGTCCGGGGAAAACTATGGCTACACCTTC,CASSLEAGIKSGENYGYTF
NA,NA,TRBJ1-5,TRBV19,TGTGCCAGTCGTGAGCCGGGAGCTCCCCAGCCCCAGCATTTT,CASREPGAPQPQHF
TRBD1,NA,TRBJ1-2,TRBV5-1,TGCGCCAGCAGCTTGGACAGGGGACGGGGCGATGGCTACACCTTC,CASSLDRGRGDGYTF
NA,NA,TRBJ2-7,TRBV10-3,TGTGCCATCAGTGAGTCGGTAGCGGACTCCTACGAGCAGTACTTC,CAISESVADSYEQYF
NA,NA,TRBJ1-6,TRBV7-9,TGTGCCAGCAGCTTAAACGGGTCACCCCTCCACTTT,CASSLNGSPLHF
NA,NA,TRBJ1-1,TRBV19,TGTGCCAGTGGTCTTTACGGGGGTAGAGGCTTTAGCACTGAAGCTTTCTTT,CASGLYGGRGFSTEAFF